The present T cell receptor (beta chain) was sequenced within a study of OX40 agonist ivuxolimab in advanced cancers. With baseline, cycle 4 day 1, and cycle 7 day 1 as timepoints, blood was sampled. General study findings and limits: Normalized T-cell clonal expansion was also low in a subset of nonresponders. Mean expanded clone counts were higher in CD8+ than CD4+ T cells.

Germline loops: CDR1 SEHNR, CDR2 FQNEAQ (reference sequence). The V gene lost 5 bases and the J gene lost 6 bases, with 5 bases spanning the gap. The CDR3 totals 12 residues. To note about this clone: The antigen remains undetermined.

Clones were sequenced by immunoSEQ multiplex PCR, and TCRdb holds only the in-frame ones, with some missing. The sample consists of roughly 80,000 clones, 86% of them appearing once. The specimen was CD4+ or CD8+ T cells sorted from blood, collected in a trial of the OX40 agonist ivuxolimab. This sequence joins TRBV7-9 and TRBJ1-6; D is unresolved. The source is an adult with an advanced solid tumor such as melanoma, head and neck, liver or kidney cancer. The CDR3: CASSPTNSPLHF. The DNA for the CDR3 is TGTGCCAGCAGCCCTACTAATTCACCCCTCCACTTT.